These T cell receptor beta chains were read from a single sample in a study of T cells expressing NK-cell markers. TCRdb reanalyzed the 5' RACE reads and collapses them to one entry per CDR3 protein, without DNA. Its table lists a few hundred thousand distinct CDR3 sequences. The sample comprised blood T cells: a sorted CD56 or NKG2C T cell subset, CD4+ or CD8+ T cells, or bulk PBMC T cells (not recorded which). All receptors come from a man younger than 35 in good health. Both conserved end residues are part of each CDR3.

V gene	J gene	CDR3 protein
TRBV20-1	TRBJ2-7	CSAISSGGSYEQYF
TRBV11-2	TRBJ2-7	CASSQGQGVFEQYF
TRBV24-1	TRBJ2-3	CATSDPPGSGTADTQYF
TRBV3-1	TRBJ2-1	CASSQGSISNEQFF
TRBV12-3/TRBV12-4	TRBJ2-2	CASSLLGLAGSGELFF
TRBV20-1	TRBJ2-5	CSARPGPTKETQYF
TRBV3-1	TRBJ1-2	CASSGDRTGYTF
TRBV7-3	TRBJ2-1	CASSEPGQGYNEQFF
TRBV29-1	TRBJ2-3	CSVEEQDITQYF
TRBV12-3/TRBV12-4	TRBJ2-7	CASSFFPVPADEQYF